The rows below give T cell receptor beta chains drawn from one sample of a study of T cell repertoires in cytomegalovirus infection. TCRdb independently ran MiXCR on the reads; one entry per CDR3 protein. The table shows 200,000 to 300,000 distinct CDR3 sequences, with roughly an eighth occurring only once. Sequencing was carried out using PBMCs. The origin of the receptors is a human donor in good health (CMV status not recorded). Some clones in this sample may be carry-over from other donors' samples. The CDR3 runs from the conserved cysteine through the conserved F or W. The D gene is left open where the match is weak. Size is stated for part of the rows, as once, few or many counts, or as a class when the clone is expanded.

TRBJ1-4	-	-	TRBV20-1	CSAAGVTANPATNEKLFF	TGCAGTGCTGCGGGCGTGACAGCCAACCCGGCAACTAATGAAAAACTGTTTTTT
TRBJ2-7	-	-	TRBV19	CASSIFKGGRYEQYF	TGTGCCAGTAGTATATTTAAGGGAGGTCGCTACGAGCAGTACTTC
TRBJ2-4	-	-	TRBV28	CASINPAAKNIQYF	TGTGCCAGCATCAATCCGGCGGCCAAAAACATTCAGTACTTC
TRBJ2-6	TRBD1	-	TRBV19	CASRTSGQGSGANVLTF	TGTGCCAGTCGAACCTCGGGACAGGGCTCTGGGGCCAACGTCCTGACTTTC
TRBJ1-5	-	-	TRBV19	CASSIDRSRFFKSQHF	TGTGCCAGTAGTATAGATCGGAGCCGGTTTTTCAAATCCCAGCATTTT
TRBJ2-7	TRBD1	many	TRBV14	CASSQDSRDRVEQYF	TGTGCCAGCAGCCAAGATTCTCGGGACAGGGTCGAGCAGTACTTC
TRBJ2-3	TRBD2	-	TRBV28	CAARTGLAGRADTQYF	TGTGCCGCACGAACGGGACTAGCGGGAAGGGCGGATACGCAGTATTTT
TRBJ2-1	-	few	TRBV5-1	CASSLDLAGSSYNEQFF	TGCGCCAGCAGCTTGGACTTGGCGGGGAGCTCCTACAATGAGCAGTTCTTC
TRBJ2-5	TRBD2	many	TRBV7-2	CASTPGGYQETQYF	TGTGCCAGCACCCCCGGGGGGTACCAAGAGACCCAGTACTTC
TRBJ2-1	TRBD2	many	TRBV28	CASVPMAVAGVNEQFF	TGTGCCAGCGTCCCCATGGCGGTAGCGGGAGTTAATGAGCAGTTCTTC
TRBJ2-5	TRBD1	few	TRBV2	CASSLQGAEKTQYF	TGTGCCAGCAGTCTACAGGGGGCGGAGAAGACCCAGTACTTC
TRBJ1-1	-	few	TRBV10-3	CAISESPGTGNTEAFF	TGTGCCATCAGTGAGTCCCCCGGGACTGGGAACACTGAAGCTTTCTTT
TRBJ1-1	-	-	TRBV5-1	CASGGNTEAFF	TGCGCCAGCGGGGGGAACACTGAAGCTTTCTTT
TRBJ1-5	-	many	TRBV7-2	CASSPQGTQPQHF	TGTGCCAGCAGCCCACAGGGAACTCAGCCCCAGCATTTT
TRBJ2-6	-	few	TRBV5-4	CASRDQPVRSGANVLTF	TGTGCCAGCAGGGATCAACCCGTCCGCTCTGGGGCCAACGTCCTGACTTTC
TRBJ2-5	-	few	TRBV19	CASSRGKQETQYF	TGTGCCAGTAGTAGAGGCAAGCAAGAGACCCAGTACTTC